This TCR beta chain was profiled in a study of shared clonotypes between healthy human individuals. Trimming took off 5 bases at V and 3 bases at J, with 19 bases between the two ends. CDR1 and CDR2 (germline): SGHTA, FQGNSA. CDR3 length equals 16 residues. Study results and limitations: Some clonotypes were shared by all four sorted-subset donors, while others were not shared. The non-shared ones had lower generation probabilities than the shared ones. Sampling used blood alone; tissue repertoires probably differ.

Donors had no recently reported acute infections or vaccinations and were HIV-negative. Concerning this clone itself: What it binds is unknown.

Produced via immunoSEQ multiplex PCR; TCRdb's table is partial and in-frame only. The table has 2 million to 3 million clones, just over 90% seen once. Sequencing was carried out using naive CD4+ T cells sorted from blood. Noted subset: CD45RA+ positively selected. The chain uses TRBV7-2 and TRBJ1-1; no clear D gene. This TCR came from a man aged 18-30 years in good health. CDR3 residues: CASSVNTGLLDTEAFF. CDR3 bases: TGTGCCAGCAGCGTGAATACGGGTTTGTTGGACACTGAAGCTTTCTTT.